Below, 27 T cell receptor beta chains from the same sample are listed, as sequenced in a study of cytomegalovirus exposure and HLA in healthy donors. PCR was performed using 60 Vbeta and 13 Jbeta primers. Profiling relied on immunoSEQ multiplex PCR, and the TCRdb table lists in-frame clones only, not all of them. The data hold around 190,000 clones, with around 73% observed a single time. Sequencing was done on a sample of PBMCs. These receptors were obtained from a woman aged 25 to 39 in good health and CMV-seronegative.

The V and J genes are TRBV5-1 and TRBJ1-6; 7 bases are a match to TRBD1. The CDR3 extends over 14 amino acids. The junction had 5 bases not matched to a gene; V was cut back by 5 bases and J by 6 bases. Germline CDR1 and CDR2: SGHRS and YFSETQ. CDR3 bases: TGCGCCAGCAGGGGCAGGGGGGTTAATTCACCCCTCCACTTT. Its translation is CASRGRGVNSPLHF.

The chain recombines TRBV4-2 with TRBJ2-7, with TRBD1 matching over 8 bases. The CDR3 runs to 14 residues. From germline, CDR1 is LGHNA and CDR2 YNFKEQ. J gave up 6 bases and V 1 base, and 5 bases lay outside the gene matches. The DNA of the CDR3 is TGTGCCAGCAGCCAAGGGCAGGGGGCGGGCGAGCAGTACTTC. Translation gives CASSQGQGAGEQYF.

This chain connects TRBV7-9 to TRBJ1-4, with D unresolved. Trimming left V 1 base short and J 8 bases short, with 8 bases between. The CDR3 is 13 amino acids. From germline, CDR1 is SEHNR and CDR2 FQNEAQ (reference sequence). CDR3 loop: CASSLGPREKLFF. For the CDR3, the DNA is TGTGCCAGCAGCTTAGGCCCCCGGGAAAAACTGTTTTTT.

Worth noting for this clone: Mismatch with germline at one junction end may stem from a read error. The chain couples TRBV7-9 to TRBJ2-7; TRBD2 might be the D (5 bases). The CDR3 totals 13 residues. Per the germline V gene, CDR1 is SEHNR and CDR2 is FQNEAQ (reference sequence). The DNA of the CDR3 is TGTTCCAGCAGCTTACGAGGAGGCTTGGAGCAGTACTTC. Its protein is CSSSLRGGLEQYF. Variable domain in full (rest from reference TRBV7-9 and TRBJ2-7): DTGVSQNPRHKITKRGQNVTFRCDPISEHNRLYWYRQTLGQGPEFLTYFQNEAQLEKSRLLSDRFSAERPKGSFSTLEIQRTEQGDSAMYLCSSSLRGGLEQYFGPGTRLTVT.

This clone was seen only once. Distinct nucleotide sequences in the sample also encode this CDR3. The chain uses TRBV5-4 and TRBJ1-3; 7 nucleotides match TRBD1. CDR3 length: 16 amino acids. The germline gives CDR1 SGHNT, CDR2 YYREEE (reference sequence). The ends lost 4 bases at V and 4 bases at J; junction bases unmatched: 11. CDR3 nucleotides: TGTGCCAGCAGCCCAGGCGGAGGGGGCTCAGGAAACACCATATATTTT. Residues: CASSPGGGGSGNTIYF.

The J gene is TRBJ1-4, the V gene TRBV5-1; possible D gene TRBD1, 6 bases. Germline-derived CDR1 and CDR2 are SGHRS and YFSETQ. This CDR3 comprises 13 residues. The ends were cut back, 4 bases at V and 4 bases at J, with 8 bases in the middle. The CDR3 spells CASSGQLNEKLFF. CDR3 nucleotide sequence: TGCGCCAGCAGCGGACAGCTTAATGAAAAACTGTTTTTT. Supplemented by reference TRBV5-1 and TRBJ1-4, the full variable domain reads KAGVTQTPRYLIKTRGQQVTLSCSPISGHRSVSWYQQTPGQGLQFLFEYFSETQRNKGNFPGRFSGRQFSNSRSEMNVSTLELGDSALYLCASSGQLNEKLFFGSGTQLSVL.

This clone was seen more than once but under ten times. The chain employs TRBV6-1 and TRBJ1-6, with D perhaps matching TRBD1 (5 bases). The CDR3 runs 15 residues. CDR1 is MNHNS, CDR2 SASEGT, per germline. Trimming took off 5 bases at V and 8 bases at J, with 16 bases between the two ends. The DNA of the CDR3 is TGTGCCAGCAGTCCCGCGGCAGGGAGGGATTCACCCCTCCACTTT. Amino acids: CASSPAAGRDSPLHF.

Here the CDR3 DNA reads TGTGCCAGCAGCTTAACAGGTCCAGGAAACACCATATATTTT. Protein sequence: CASSLTGPGNTIYF. The chain employs TRBV11-3 and TRBJ1-3; maybe TRBD1 (5 bases). Germline CDR1 reads SGHNT; CDR2 reads YENEEA. The CDR3 spans 14 residues. V shed 2 bases and J shed 4 bases, with 9 bases lying between them.

V is TRBV6-1 and J is TRBJ1-4; D remains ambiguous. Germline-derived CDR1 and CDR2 are MNHNS and SASEGT. The CDR3 runs 18 residues. V dropped 0 bases and J dropped 4 bases, with 18 bases sitting between them. The CDR3 sequence: CASSEANLQLIFNEKLFF. CDR3 bases: TGTGCCAGCAGTGAAGCTAATCTACAGCTAATCTTTAATGAAAAACTGTTTTTT.

V is TRBV28 and J is TRBJ2-7, with 9 bases lining up with TRBD1. CDR1 is MDHEN and CDR2 is SYDVKM in the germline V gene. CDR3 length equals 13 residues. V trimming: 6 bases; J trimming: 4 bases; junction bases outside the gene matches: 4. CDR3 DNA: TGTGCCAGCAGAAGACAGGGGGGGTACGAGCAGTACTTC. Translating it yields CASRRQGGYEQYF.

The chain links TRBV19 to TRBJ2-1; D remains ambiguous. The CDR3 is 14 residues long. The germline V gene has CDR1 LNHDA and CDR2 SQIVND (reference sequence). The V end lost 3 bases, the J end lost 3 bases, and 9 bases lay between the germline ends. CDR3 residues: CASSISSFYNEQFF. As DNA, the CDR3 is TGTGCCAGTAGTATTAGTAGTTTCTACAATGAGCAGTTCTTC.

Points on this clone: The same CDR3 arises from other DNA sequences in this sample as well. The rearrangement uses TRBV5-1 and TRBJ1-6; TRBD1 aligns across 7 bases. The germline V gene has CDR1 SGHRS and CDR2 YFSETQ. V trimming: 2 bases; J trimming: 9 bases; junction bases outside the gene matches: 8. The CDR3 sequence is 15 residues long. The CDR3 here is CASSLTGPGGSPLHF. The CDR3 DNA reads TGCGCCAGCAGCTTAACAGGGCCAGGGGGTTCACCCCTCCACTTT.

The rearrangement uses TRBV28 and TRBJ1-5; the match to TRBD1 covers 9 bases. Germline CDR1 is MDHEN and CDR2 is SYDVKM. The trim removed 3 bases at V and 9 bases at J, leaving 9 bases unmatched. This CDR3 has 15 amino acids. CDR3 nucleotides: TGTGCCAGCAGTTTGAGTTCTGGACAGGGGAGGCCCCAGCATTTT. This codes for CASSLSSGQGRPQHF.

The chain combines TRBV10-3 with TRBJ1-5, with D hard to call. Germline loops: CDR1 ENHRY, CDR2 SYGVKD. Trimming removed 10 bases at V and 5 bases at J, with 15 bases between. The CDR3 covers 13 residues. In DNA form, the CDR3 reads TGTGCCAACGCCGGGTCCCCGGATCAGCCCCAGCATTTT. Its translation: CANAGSPDQPQHF.

J is TRBJ2-5 and V is TRBV28; D is undetermined. In germline, CDR1 is MDHEN, CDR2 SYDVKM. The CDR3 has 12 residues. The CDR3 protein is CAATRRYETQYF. The CDR3 nucleotides are TGTGCTGCCACACGGCGGTATGAGACCCAGTACTTC.

This clone was recorded only once. The V call is TRBV5-1, the J call TRBJ2-5; 15 nucleotides line up with TRBD2. V shed 5 bases and J 5 bases; nucleotides not matched to a gene: 4. The CDR3 runs to 15 residues. Germline assignment: CDR1 SGHRS and CDR2 YFSETQ. The CDR3 spells CASRRTSGREETQYF. In nucleotides, the CDR3 is TGCGCCAGCAGACGGACTAGCGGGAGGGAGGAGACCCAGTACTTC.

This chain joins TRBV28 and TRBJ1-2; TRBD1 matches at 8 bases. The CDR3 runs 16 residues. The V and J ends lost 5 bases and 8 bases, in that order; junction bases with no gene match: 16. From germline, CDR1 is MDHEN and CDR2 SYDVKM. CDR3 region: CASSPTGADRGRGYTF. In DNA form, the CDR3 reads TGTGCCAGCAGTCCCACCGGGGCCGACAGGGGCCGGGGCTACACCTTC.

In its sample, this clone was seen once. The chain combines TRBV11-2 with TRBJ2-2; D is unclear. The germline V gene encodes CDR1 SGHAT and CDR2 FQNNGV. The CDR3 is made up of 16 amino acids. Trimming left V 2 bases short and J 5 bases short, with 15 bases between. The CDR3, as DNA: TGTGCCAGCAGCTTATCCCTCCGACTTTTGACCGGGGAGCTGTTTTTT. As protein: CASSLSLRLLTGELFF.

The chain couples TRBV5-5 to TRBJ2-3, with TRBD2 matching 7 bases. The CDR3 consists of 17 residues. Germline assignment: CDR1 SGHKS and CDR2 YYEKEE (reference sequence). J gave up 8 bases and V 0 bases, and 15 bases lay outside the gene matches. The CDR3 sequence: CASSLAGPGGPGGTQYF. The CDR3 DNA is TGTGCCAGCAGCTTGGCCGGGCCGGGAGGCCCCGGGGGTACGCAGTATTTT.

The CDR3 nucleotides are TGTGCCAGCAGCAGAACACAGGGGTCTCAGCCCCAGCATTTT. It codes for CASSRTQGSQPQHF. The gene calls are TRBV5-6 and TRBJ1-5; 7 bases are shared with TRBD1. Looked up from germline, CDR1 is SGHDT and CDR2 is YYEEEE. Trimming removed 4 bases from V and 6 bases from J; junction bases left unmatched: 7. CDR3 length: 14 amino acids.

V gene TRBV9 combines with J gene TRBJ2-3, with 10 bases fitting TRBD2. With 0 bases clipped from V and 2 bases from J, the junction kept 24 bases outside the gene matches. Germline assignment: CDR1 SGDLS and CDR2 YYNGEE. CDR3 size: 23 residues. Written as DNA, the CDR3 is TGTGCCAGCAGCGTAGCCGCGTTAGCGGGAGGTACCGCCCCCACACCTTACACAGATACGCAGTATTTT. This encodes CASSVAALAGGTAPTPYTDTQYF.

The chain uses TRBV4-1 and TRBJ2-7; perhaps TRBD2 as D (5 bases). The germline CDR1 and CDR2 sequences are MGHRA and YSYEKL. The CDR3 consists of 17 residues. Trimming cost V 2 bases and J 6 bases, with 23 bases left between them. CDR3 amino acids: CASSQRKIGERISEQYF. CDR3 coding DNA: TGCGCCAGCAGCCAACGAAAAATTGGGGAGAGGATTTCCGAGCAGTACTTC.

This chain links TRBV19 with TRBJ2-3, with D possibly TRBD2 on 7 matching bases. The CDR3 is made up of 15 amino acids. The germline gives CDR1 LNHDA, CDR2 SQIVND (reference sequence). The ends were cut back, 8 bases at V and 0 bases at J, with 15 bases in the middle. In DNA form, the CDR3 reads TGTGCCAGTGGGAGAGGGGGGGCTAGCACAGATACGCAGTATTTT. This translates into CASGRGGASTDTQYF.

The chain has TRBV25-1 and TRBJ1-1, with TRBD1 matching 7 bases. Trimming cost V 6 bases and J 7 bases; bases outside gene matches: 14. Germline assignment: CDR1 MGHDK and CDR2 SYGVNS. This CDR3 comprises 15 residues. The DNA for the CDR3 is TGTGCCAGCAGAGGAAAGAAGGGACAGCTTCGTGAAGCTTTCTTT. It encodes CASRGKKGQLREAFF.

This clone was detected once. This rearrangement joins TRBV6-1 to TRBJ2-3; D might be TRBD1 (5 bases). Germline V gives CDR1 MNHNS, CDR2 SASEGT. V lost 3 bases and J 2 bases, leaving 12 bases between the germline ends. The CDR3 covers 15 residues. The CDR3: CASSDSGSSTDTQYF. The CDR3 coding sequence is TGTGCCAGCAGTGACTCAGGGTCCTCCACAGATACGCAGTATTTT.

The V call is TRBV5-6, the J call TRBJ2-7; D is perhaps TRBD2 (5 bases). The CDR3 sequence is 14 residues long. Trimming left V 0 bases short and J 0 bases short, with 7 bases between. Germline V gene data show CDR1 as SGHDT and CDR2 as YYEEEE. The CDR3 coding sequence is TGTGCCAGCAGCTTGGTAGCGAGCTCCTACGAGCAGTACTTC. This gives the protein CASSLVASSYEQYF.

This clone has only a few counts. J is TRBJ2-7 and V is TRBV7-8; D is perhaps TRBD1 (5 bases). Trimming pared 5 bases from V and 6 bases from J, leaving 11 bases between. CDR3 length equals 12 residues. Germline values: CDR1 SGHVS, CDR2 FQNEAQ. The DNA for the CDR3 is TGTGCCAGCAGCCCCCCAGGGCCCGAGCAGTACTTC. This encodes CASSPPGPEQYF.